This T cell receptor (beta chain) was sequenced during a study of shared clonotypes between healthy human individuals. Method: immunoSEQ multiplex PCR; TCRdb's copy keeps in-frame clones and lacks some. The repertoire holds 2 million to 2.5 million clones, roughly 92% seen once, with around 0.38% in the top ten. In germline, CDR1 is SGHRS, CDR2 YFSETQ. V was shortened by 3 bases and J by 8 bases, with 14 bases between the two germline ends. The CDR3 is 14 amino acids. This receptor was taken from a man aged 18 to 35 in good health. Some clones in this sample may be carry-over from other donors' samples. The gene calls are TRBV5-1 and TRBJ1-4; D is unresolved. The sample consisted of naive CD4+ T cells from PBMCs. Stated subset: CD45RA+ positively selected. The CDR3 spells CASSSGSTREKLFF. CDR3 nucleotide sequence: TGCGCCAGCAGCTCGGGTTCCACTAGGGAAAAACTGTTTTTT. The full variable domain, with the rest looked up from reference TRBV5-1 and TRBJ1-4, is KAGVTQTPRYLIKTRGQQVTLSCSPISGHRSVSWYQQTPGQGLQFLFEYFSETQRNKGNFPGRFSGRQFSNSRSEMNVSTLELGDSALYLCASSSGSTREKLFFGSGTQLSVL.